This entry lists 28 T cell receptor beta chains sequenced from one sample in a study of CXCR3-negative and CXCR3-positive naive CD8 T cells. Overall study findings and caveats: CXCR3-positive naive cells had more hydrophobic TRB CDR3s than CXCR3-negative naive cells.

TRB cDNA libraries were made by UMI-labeled 5' RACE. TCRdb reanalyzed the 5' RACE reads, giving one entry per CDR3 protein sequence and no DNA. The sample totals roughly 93,000 distinct CDR3 sequences; its top ten clones hold 1.1%. The antigens for these receptors are not known. Sequenced: naive CXCR3+ CD8+ T cells from blood. The subset is: CD45RO-CCR7+CD27+CD95- naive CD8+ T cells expressing CXCR3 (TNR3+). These receptors were taken from a human donor in good health. Some clones in this sample may be carry-over from other donors' samples.

This sequence joins TRBV4-3 and TRBJ2-7. CDR1 LGHNA and CDR2 YSLEER come from the germline V gene. The CDR3 has 13 amino acids. CDR3 residues: CASSQDIPYEQYF.

The CDR3 here is CASSQGDRPYEQYF. V is TRBV4-1 and J is TRBJ2-7; the TCRdb call, TRBD1, lacks DNA for checking. Germline CDR1 is MGHRA and CDR2 is YSYEKL. The CDR3 has 14 amino acids.

The V call is TRBV27, the J call TRBJ1-1; TCRdb lists TRBD1, though no DNA is available to test this call. The CDR3 has 16 amino acids. CDR1 MNHEY and CDR2 SMNVEV come from the germline V gene (reference sequence). This CDR3 reads CASSLSRTGGNTEAFF.

V is TRBV29-1 and J is TRBJ2-1; TCRdb's assignment of TRBD2 cannot be checked, as there is no DNA. Germline lookup yields CDR1 SQVTM and CDR2 ANQGSEA. This CDR3 region has 16 residues. CDR3 amino acids: CSVPGLAGPTYNEQFF.

This chain uses TRBV28 with TRBJ2-3; TCRdb outputs TRBD1, but without DNA this stays unchecked. The CDR3 has 17 residues. Germline CDR1 is MDHEN and CDR2 is SYDVKM. CDR3 residues: CASSFVLGDRVADTQYF.

The genes are TRBV6-2 or TRBV6-3 and TRBJ2-1; TCRdb's D call, TRBD2, is unchecked because there is no DNA. CDR1 MNHEY and CDR2 SVGEGT come from the germline V gene. The CDR3 runs 15 residues. The CDR3 loop is CASSYLAGGLNRQFF.

The chain employs TRBV7-9 and TRBJ2-7; the D call from TCRdb, TRBD1, cannot be confirmed without DNA. CDR1 is SEHNR, CDR2 FQNEAQ, per germline (reference sequence). This CDR3 has 17 residues. The CDR3 loop is CASSSARLSGVRYEQYF.

The rearrangement links TRBV25-1 to TRBJ1-2; TCRdb's D call, TRBD1, is unchecked because there is no DNA. Germline CDR1 is MGHDK and CDR2 is SYGVNS. The length of the CDR3 is 16 residues. CDR3: CASSESGTGGLYGYTF.

V and J are TRBV11-2 and TRBJ2-1; TCRdb returns TRBD1, unconfirmable since there is no DNA. Looked up from germline, CDR1 is SGHAT and CDR2 is FQNNGV. The CDR3 loop spans 15 amino acids. The CDR3 here is CASSSGTGGNNEQFF.

This rearrangement joins TRBV25-1 to TRBJ1-5. Germline V CDR1 and CDR2: MGHDK, SYGVNS. The CDR3 runs to 14 residues. CDR3 residues: CASSEFGDYQPQHF.

CDR3: CASIPGQGSYNEQFF. The chain combines TRBV6-2 or TRBV6-3 with TRBJ2-1; with no DNA, the TCRdb D assignment of TRBD1 cannot be verified. CDR1 is MNHEY and CDR2 is SVGEGT in the germline V gene. This CDR3 has 15 amino acids.

This sequence joins TRBV29-1 and TRBJ1-1. This CDR3 is 15 amino acids long. CDR1 is SQVTM and CDR2 is ANQGSEA in the germline V gene. The CDR3: CSVEDFGRSATEAFF. The full variable domain, rest sourced from reference TRBV29-1 and TRBJ1-1, is SAVISQKPSRDICQRGTSLTIQCQVDSQVTMMFWYRQQPGQSLTLIATANQGSEATYESGFVIDKFPISRPNLTFSTLTVSNMSPEDSSIYLCSVEDFGRSATEAFFGQGTRLTVV.

The chain employs TRBV9 and TRBJ2-7; TCRdb's D call of TRBD2 is untestable without DNA. The V gene's germline CDR1 is SGDLS and CDR2 YYNGEE. CDR3 length: 14 residues. CDR3: CASSVASGGMEQYF.

The V call is TRBV11-2, the J call TRBJ2-2; as DNA is missing, the TRBD1 call by TCRdb cannot be tested. CDR1 and CDR2 from the germline V gene are SGHAT and FQNNGV. The CDR3 consists of 17 residues. CDR3 region: CASSTSWGQGAIGELFF.

V usage is TRBV3-1 and J usage is TRBJ1-1; TCRdb lists TRBD1, though no DNA is available to test this call. This CDR3 region has 14 residues. Germline V CDR1 and CDR2: LGHDT, YNNKEL (reference sequence). This CDR3 is CASSQDSGRTVTFF.

The CDR3 sequence: CASLSYGTSTEAFF. The rearrangement links TRBV27 to TRBJ1-1. Looked up from germline, CDR1 is MNHEY and CDR2 is SMNVEV (reference sequence). The CDR3 is 14 residues long.

V usage is TRBV4-3 and J usage is TRBJ2-3; TCRdb's D call, TRBD2, is unchecked because there is no DNA. The CDR3 sequence is 18 residues long. In germline, CDR1 is LGHNA, CDR2 YSLEER. CDR3 loop: CASSQGLAGGPPTDTQYF.

The V and J genes are TRBV12-3 or TRBV12-4 and TRBJ2-1; TCRdb's assignment of TRBD1 cannot be checked, as there is no DNA. The CDR3 runs to 14 residues. The CDR3 loop is CASTGPQGIDEQFF.

This chain uses TRBV7-2 with TRBJ2-1. CDR3 length: 18 amino acids. CDR1 SGHTA and CDR2 FQGNSA come from the germline V gene. The CDR3 reads CASSLGFERVRVFDEQFF.

This chain connects TRBV6-6 to TRBJ2-3; the TRBD1 assignment by TCRdb is unverifiable without DNA. This CDR3 is 16 amino acids long. CDR1 MNHNY and CDR2 SVGAGI come from the germline V gene (reference sequence). CDR3 loop: CASSYKAGAGADTQYF.

The chain has TRBV5-5 and TRBJ2-7; there is no DNA to check the TCRdb D call of TRBD1. The CDR3 length is 17 residues. Germline CDR1 reads SGHKS; CDR2 reads YYEKEE (reference sequence). The CDR3 spells CASSLNSPGQGIYEQYF.

V is TRBV4-3 and J is TRBJ1-1; the D gene TCRdb calls, TRBD1, cannot be checked with no DNA. Germline V gene sequence: CDR1 LGHNA, CDR2 YSLEER. The CDR3 has 15 amino acids. This chain's CDR3 is CASSHGQDGDTEAFF.

The J gene is TRBJ1-5, the V gene TRBV7-2. This CDR3 comprises 12 residues. Germline CDR1 and CDR2: SGHTA and FQGNSA. The CDR3 loop reads CDSSPTDQPQHF.

The V gene is TRBV6-5, the J gene TRBJ2-1; the D call from TCRdb, TRBD2, cannot be confirmed without DNA. Germline values: CDR1 MNHEY, CDR2 SVGAGI. This CDR3 spans 15 amino acids. CDR3 residues: CASSYGLGGAGEQFF.

The rearrangement uses TRBV7-2 and TRBJ2-1; absent DNA, TCRdb's TRBD2 call cannot be checked. Per germline, CDR1 SGHTA and CDR2 FQGNSA. CDR3 length: 15 amino acids. The CDR3 here is CASSLGGGAYNEQFF.

The chain carries TRBV5-6 and TRBJ2-2. Germline CDR1 SGHDT, CDR2 YYEEEE. CDR3 length: 16 residues. The CDR3: CASSFDYGRNTGELFF.

The chain links TRBV6-2 or TRBV6-3 to TRBJ2-2; checking the TCRdb D call of TRBD1 is not possible without DNA. Per the germline V gene, CDR1 is MNHEY and CDR2 is SVGEGT. The CDR3 is made up of 16 amino acids. The CDR3 sequence: CASISTGINWPGELFF.

The rearrangement links TRBV6-5 to TRBJ1-2. Germline CDR1 and CDR2: MNHEY and SVGAGI. The length of the CDR3 is 15 residues. CDR3: CASSYLRTVFSGYTF.